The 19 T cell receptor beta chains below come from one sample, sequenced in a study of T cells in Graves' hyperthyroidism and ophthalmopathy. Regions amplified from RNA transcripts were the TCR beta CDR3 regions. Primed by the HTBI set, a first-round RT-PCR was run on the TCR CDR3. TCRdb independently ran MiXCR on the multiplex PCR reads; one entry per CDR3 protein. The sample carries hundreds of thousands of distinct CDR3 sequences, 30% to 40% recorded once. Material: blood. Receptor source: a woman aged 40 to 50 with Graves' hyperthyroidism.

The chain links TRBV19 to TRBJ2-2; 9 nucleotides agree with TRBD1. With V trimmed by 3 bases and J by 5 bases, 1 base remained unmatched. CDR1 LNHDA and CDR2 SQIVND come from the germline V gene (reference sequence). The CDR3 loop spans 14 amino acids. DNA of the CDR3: TGTGCCAGTAGTATGGGACAGGGTACCGGGGAGCTGTTTTTT. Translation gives CASSMGQGTGELFF.

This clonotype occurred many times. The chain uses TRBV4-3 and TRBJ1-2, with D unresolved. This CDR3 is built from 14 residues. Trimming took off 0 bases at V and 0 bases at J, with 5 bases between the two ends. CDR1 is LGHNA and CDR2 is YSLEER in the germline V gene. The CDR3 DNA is TGCGCCAGCAGCCAAGATATAGCTAACTATGGCTACACCTTC. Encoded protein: CASSQDIANYGYTF.

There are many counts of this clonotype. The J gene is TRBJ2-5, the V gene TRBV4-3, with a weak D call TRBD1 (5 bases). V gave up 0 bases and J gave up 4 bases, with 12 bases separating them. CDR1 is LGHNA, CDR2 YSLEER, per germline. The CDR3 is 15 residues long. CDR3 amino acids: CASSQDWQGGETQYF. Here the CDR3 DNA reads TGCGCCAGCAGCCAAGATTGGCAGGGTGGAGAGACCCAGTACTTC.

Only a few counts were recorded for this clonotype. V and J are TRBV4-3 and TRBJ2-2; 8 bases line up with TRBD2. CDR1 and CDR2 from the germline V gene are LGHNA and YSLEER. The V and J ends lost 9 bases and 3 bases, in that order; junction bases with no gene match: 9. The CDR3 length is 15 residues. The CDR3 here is CASPLAGGHTGELFF. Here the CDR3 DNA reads TGCGCCAGTCCCCTGGCGGGAGGACACACCGGGGAGCTGTTTTTT.

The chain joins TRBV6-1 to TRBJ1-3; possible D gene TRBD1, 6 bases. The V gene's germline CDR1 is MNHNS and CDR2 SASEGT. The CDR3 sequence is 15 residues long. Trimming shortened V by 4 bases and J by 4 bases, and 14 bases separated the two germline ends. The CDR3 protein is CASSAGVQRGNTIYF. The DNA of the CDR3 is TGTGCCAGCAGTGCAGGGGTTCAGAGGGGAAACACCATATATTTT.

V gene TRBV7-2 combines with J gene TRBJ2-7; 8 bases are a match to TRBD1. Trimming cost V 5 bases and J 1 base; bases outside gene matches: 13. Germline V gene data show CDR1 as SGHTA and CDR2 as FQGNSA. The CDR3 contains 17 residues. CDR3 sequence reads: CASSPDRGSSFSYEQYF. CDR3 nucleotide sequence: TGTGCCAGCAGCCCTGACAGGGGATCTAGCTTTTCCTACGAGCAGTACTTC.

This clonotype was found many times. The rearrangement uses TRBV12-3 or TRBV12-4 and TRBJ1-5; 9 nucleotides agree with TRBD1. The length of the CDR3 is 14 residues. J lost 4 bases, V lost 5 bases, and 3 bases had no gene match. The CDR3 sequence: CASSRGTGNQPQHF. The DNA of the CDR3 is TGTGCCAGCAGTCGCGGGACAGGGAATCAGCCCCAGCATTTT.

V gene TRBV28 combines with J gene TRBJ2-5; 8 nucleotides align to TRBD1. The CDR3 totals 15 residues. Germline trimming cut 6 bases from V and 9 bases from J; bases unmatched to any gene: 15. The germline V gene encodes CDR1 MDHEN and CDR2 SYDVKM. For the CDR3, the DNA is TGTGCCAGCAGCGCCGGGACAGGTGGCAATCAGCCCCAGTACTTC. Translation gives CASSAGTGGNQPQYF.

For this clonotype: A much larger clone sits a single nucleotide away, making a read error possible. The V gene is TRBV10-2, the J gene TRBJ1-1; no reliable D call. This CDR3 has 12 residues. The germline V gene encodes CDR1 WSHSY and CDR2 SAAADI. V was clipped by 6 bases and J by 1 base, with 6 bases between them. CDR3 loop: CASSAENTEAFF. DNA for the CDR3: TGCGCCAGCAGCGCTGAGAACACTGAAGCTTTCTTT.

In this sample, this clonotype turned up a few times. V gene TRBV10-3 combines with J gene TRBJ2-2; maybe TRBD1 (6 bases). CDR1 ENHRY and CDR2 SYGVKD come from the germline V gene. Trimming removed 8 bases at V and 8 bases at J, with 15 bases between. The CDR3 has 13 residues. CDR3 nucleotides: TGTGCCATCGCCTTGGACGGGACAGGGGAGCTGTTTTTT. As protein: CAIALDGTGELFF.

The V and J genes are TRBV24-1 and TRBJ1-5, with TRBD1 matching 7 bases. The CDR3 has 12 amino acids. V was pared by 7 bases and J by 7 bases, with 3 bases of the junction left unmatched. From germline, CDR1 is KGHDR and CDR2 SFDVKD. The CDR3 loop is CATSEGGQPQHF. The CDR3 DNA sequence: TGTGCCACCAGCGAAGGGGGCCAGCCCCAGCATTTT.

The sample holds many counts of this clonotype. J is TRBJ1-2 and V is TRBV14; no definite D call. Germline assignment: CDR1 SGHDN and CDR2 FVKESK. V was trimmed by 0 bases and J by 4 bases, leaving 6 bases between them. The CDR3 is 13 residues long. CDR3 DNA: TGTGCCAGCAGCCAAGAAAGCACCTATGGCTACACCTTC. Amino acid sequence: CASSQESTYGYTF. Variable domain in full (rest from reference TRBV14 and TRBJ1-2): EAGVTQFPSHSVIEKGQTVTLRCDPISGHDNLYWYRRVMGKEIKFLLHFVKESKQDESGMPNNRFLAERTGGTYSTLKVQPAELEDSGVYFCASSQESTYGYTFGSGTRLTVV.

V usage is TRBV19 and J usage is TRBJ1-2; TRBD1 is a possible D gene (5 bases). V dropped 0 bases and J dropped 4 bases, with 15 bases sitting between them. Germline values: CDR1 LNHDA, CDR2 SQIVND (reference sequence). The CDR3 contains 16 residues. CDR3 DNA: TGTGCCAGTAGTATAGAACCGGGGCGCGCCGGCTATGGCTACACCTTC. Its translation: CASSIEPGRAGYGYTF.

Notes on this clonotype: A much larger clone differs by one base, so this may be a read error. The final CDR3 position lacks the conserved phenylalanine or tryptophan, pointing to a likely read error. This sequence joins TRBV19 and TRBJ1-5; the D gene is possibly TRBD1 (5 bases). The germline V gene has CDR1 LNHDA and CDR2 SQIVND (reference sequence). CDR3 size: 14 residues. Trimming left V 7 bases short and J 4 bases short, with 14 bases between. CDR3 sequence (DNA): TGTGCCAGTACCACATCGGAGGGGAATCAGCCCCAGCATTGT. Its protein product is CASTTSEGNQPQHC.

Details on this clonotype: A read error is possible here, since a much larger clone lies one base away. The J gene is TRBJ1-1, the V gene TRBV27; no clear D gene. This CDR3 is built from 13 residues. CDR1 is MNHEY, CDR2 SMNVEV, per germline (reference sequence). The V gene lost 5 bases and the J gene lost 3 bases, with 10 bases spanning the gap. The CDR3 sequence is CASSRSPHTEAFF. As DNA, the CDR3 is TGTGCCAGCAGTCGATCCCCCCACACTGAAGCTTTCTTT.

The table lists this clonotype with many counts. CDR3 in amino acids: CASSLQGTGINQPQHF. As DNA, the CDR3 is TGTGCCAGCAGCTTACAGGGGACAGGGATCAATCAGCCCCAGCATTTT. The chain couples TRBV7-2 to TRBJ1-5; 9 nucleotides match TRBD1. This CDR3 comprises 16 residues. CDR1 is SGHTA, CDR2 FQGNSA, per germline. The junction had 5 bases not matched to a gene; V was cut back by 2 bases and J by 3 bases.

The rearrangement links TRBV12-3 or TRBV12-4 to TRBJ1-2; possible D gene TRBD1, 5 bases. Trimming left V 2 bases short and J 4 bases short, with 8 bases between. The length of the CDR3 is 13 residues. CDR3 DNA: TGTGCCAGCAGTTTATTCAGGGCCTATGGCTACACCTTC. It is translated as CASSLFRAYGYTF.

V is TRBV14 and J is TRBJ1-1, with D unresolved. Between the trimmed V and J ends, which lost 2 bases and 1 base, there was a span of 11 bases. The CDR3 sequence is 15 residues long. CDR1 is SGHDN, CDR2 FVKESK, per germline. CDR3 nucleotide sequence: TGTGCCAGCAGCCAAATACCGGACGGGAACACTGAAGCTTTCTTT. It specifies CASSQIPDGNTEAFF. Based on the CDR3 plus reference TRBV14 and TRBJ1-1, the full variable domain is EAGVTQFPSHSVIEKGQTVTLRCDPISGHDNLYWYRRVMGKEIKFLLHFVKESKQDESGMPNNRFLAERTGGTYSTLKVQPAELEDSGVYFCASSQIPDGNTEAFFGQGTRLTVV.

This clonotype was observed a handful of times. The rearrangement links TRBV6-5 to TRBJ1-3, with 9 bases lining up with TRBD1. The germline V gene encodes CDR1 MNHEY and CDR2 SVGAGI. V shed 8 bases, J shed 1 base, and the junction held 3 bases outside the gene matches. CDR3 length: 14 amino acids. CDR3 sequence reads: CASGQGSSGNTIYF. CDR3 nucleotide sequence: TGTGCCAGCGGACAGGGGAGTTCTGGAAACACCATATATTTT.